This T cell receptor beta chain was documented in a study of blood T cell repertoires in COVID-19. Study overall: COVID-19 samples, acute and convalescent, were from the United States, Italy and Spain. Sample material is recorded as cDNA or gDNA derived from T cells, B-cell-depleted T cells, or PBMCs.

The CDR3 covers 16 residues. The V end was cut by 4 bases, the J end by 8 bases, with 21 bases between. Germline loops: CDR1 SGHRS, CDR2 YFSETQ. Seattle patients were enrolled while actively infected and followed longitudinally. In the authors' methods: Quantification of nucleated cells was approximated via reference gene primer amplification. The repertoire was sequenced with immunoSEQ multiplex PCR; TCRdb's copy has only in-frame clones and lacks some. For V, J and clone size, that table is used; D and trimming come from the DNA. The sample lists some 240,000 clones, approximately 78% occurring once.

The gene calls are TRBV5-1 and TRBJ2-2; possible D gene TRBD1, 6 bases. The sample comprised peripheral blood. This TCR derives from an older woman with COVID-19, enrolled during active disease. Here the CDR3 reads CASSATGTPELGELFF. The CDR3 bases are TGCGCCAGCAGCGCAACCGGGACACCCGAACTTGGGGAGCTGTTTTTT.